This paragraph covers one T cell receptor (beta chain) sequence. Its antigen is not identified. This sample was included in a study of post-analysis software for immune sequencing data. Each TCR beta cDNA library carried unique molecular identifiers. TCRdb analysed the PCR reads with MiXCR anew, one entry per CDR3 protein. The sample has some 690,000 distinct CDR3 sequences, 30% seen once. From germline, CDR1 is DFQATT and CDR2 SNEGSKA (reference sequence). This CDR3 has 13 amino acids. Trimming removed 5 bases from V and 7 bases from J; junction bases left unmatched: 7. Study-level results: Patients showed TRBV5-6, TRBV5-1 and TRBV20-1 among five TRBV segments more frequent than in controls.

V usage is TRBV20-1 and J usage is TRBJ2-3; 9 bases line up with TRBD2. The clonotype comes from a girl between 10 and 17 years old with multiple sclerosis. The sample taken for sequencing was blood. DNA of the CDR3: TGCAGTGCTCCCCAGACTAGCGGCAATACGCAGTATTTT. This gives the protein CSAPQTSGNTQYF.